Listed below are T cell receptor beta chains from one sample, sequenced in a study of blood T cell repertoires in COVID-19. The data were produced by immunoSEQ multiplex PCR, yet TCRdb's version contains in-frame clones alone and is incomplete. This table has about 110,000 clones, approximately 82% appearing once. The sequencing sample was made of peripheral blood. The receptors come from a woman of 80 years or more with acute or convalescent COVID-19. Both conserved end residues are part of each CDR3. The D gene is left open where the match is weak. Clone sizes are given selectively: once, few, many, or a class where the clone is expanded.

clone size | D gene | J gene | V gene | CDR3 protein | CDR3 DNA
. | TRBD2 | TRBJ2-5 | TRBV3-1/TRBV3-2 | CASSQRAGGNNQETQYF | TGTGCCAGCAGCCAACGAGCGGGGGGGAATAATCAAGAGACCCAGTACTTC
. | . | TRBJ2-3 | TRBV29-1 | CSVRRDSDADTQYF | TGCAGCGTGCGCCGGGACTCGGACGCAGATACGCAGTATTTT
. | TRBD1 | TRBJ2-7 | TRBV11-1 | CASSSVAGTGGIEQYF | TGTGCCAGCAGCTCCGTTGCCGGGACAGGGGGGATCGAGCAGTACTTC
. | TRBD1 | TRBJ1-2 | TRBV7-6 | CASSPYRDRGSYGYTF | TGTGCCAGCAGCCCCTACCGGGACAGGGGCTCTTATGGCTACACCTTC
. | . | TRBJ1-4 | TRBV18 | CASSPRGYEGGEKLFF | TGTGCCAGCTCACCACGGGGCTACGAAGGGGGTGAAAAACTGTTTTTT
few | . | TRBJ2-2 | TRBV9 | CASSVESYRRTGELFF | TGTGCCAGCAGCGTAGAGTCGTACAGACGCACCGGGGAGCTGTTTTTT
. | TRBD1 | TRBJ1-4 | TRBV5-1 | CASSRDRDEKLFF | TGCGCCAGCAGTCGGGACAGGGATGAAAAACTGTTTTTT
. | . | TRBJ2-1 | TRBV28 | CASTSISLYNEQFF | TGTGCCAGCACTTCTATTTCCCTTTACAATGAGCAGTTCTTC
. | . | TRBJ2-3 | TRBV27 | CASSLLGDTQYF | TGTGCCAGCAGTCTACTCGGGGATACGCAGTATTTT
few | TRBD1 | TRBJ1-6 | TRBV10-3 | CAISVDRSRSPLHF | TGTGCCATCAGTGTGGACAGGTCTAGGTCACCCCTCCACTTT
. | . | TRBJ1-1 | TRBV29-1 | CSVGQTNTEAFF | TGCAGCGTTGGACAGACGAACACTGAAGCTTTCTTT
. | . | TRBJ2-7 | TRBV7-2 | CASSASGTTRSEQYF | TGTGCCAGCAGTGCGTCCGGGACAACAAGGTCCGAGCAGTACTTC
. | TRBD2 | TRBJ2-1 | TRBV7-2 | CASSPTRLAANNNEQFF | TGTGCCAGCAGCCCTACCCGGCTAGCGGCAAACAACAATGAGCAGTTCTTC
. | . | TRBJ2-3 | TRBV18 | CASSPPASGVDTQYF | TGTGCCAGCTCACCACCGGCTAGTGGTGTAGATACGCAGTATTTT
few | TRBD2 | TRBJ2-7 | TRBV3-1/TRBV3-2 | CASSQASGGAYEQYF | TGTGCCAGCAGCCAAGCTAGCGGGGGGGCGTACGAGCAGTACTTC
. | TRBD2 | TRBJ2-5 | TRBV7-2 | CASSKQRGQETQYF | TGTGCCAGCAGCAAACAGCGGGGCCAAGAGACCCAGTACTTC
. | . | TRBJ1-3 | TRBV6-6 | CASRGASSGNTIYF | TGTGCCAGCAGGGGGGCCAGCTCTGGAAACACCATATATTTT
. | TRBD1 | TRBJ1-1 | TRBV3-1/TRBV3-2 | CASSRGQGYTEAFF | TGTGCCAGCAGCCGTGGACAGGGGTACACTGAAGCTTTCTTT
. | TRBD2 | TRBJ2-2 | TRBV2 | CASRQSGGVRELFF | TGTGCCAGCAGACAAAGCGGGGGGGTCAGGGAGCTGTTTTTT
. | . | TRBJ2-1 | TRBV6-4 | CASSDSGGSDEQFF | TGTGCCAGCAGTGACTCTGGCGGCTCCGACGAGCAGTTCTTC
. | . | TRBJ1-5 | TRBV30 | CAWGHGGTQPQHF | TGTGCCTGGGGTCATGGAGGTACTCAGCCCCAGCATTTT
. | . | TRBJ1-3 | TRBV2 | CASSGQVGNTIYF | TGTGCCAGCAGTGGACAGGTTGGAAACACCATATATTTT
few | . | TRBJ2-1 | TRBV19 | CASRGTGVYNEQFF | TGTGCCTCCAGAGGGACTGGCGTCTACAATGAGCAGTTCTTC
. | TRBD1 | TRBJ2-7 | TRBV12-3/TRBV12-4 | CASRQGSYEQYF | TGTGCCAGTAGACAGGGGAGCTACGAGCAGTACTTC
. | TRBD2 | TRBJ2-2 | TRBV10-2 | CASSEFPGLAEPLGELFF | TGCGCCAGCAGTGAGTTTCCGGGACTAGCGGAACCTTTGGGGGAGCTGTTTTTT
. | TRBD1 | TRBJ2-5 | TRBV5-6 | CASTGQGIQETQYF | TGTGCCAGCACGGGACAGGGGATCCAAGAGACCCAGTACTTC
. | TRBD1 | TRBJ2-5 | TRBV9 | CASSVGGQVTQETQYF | TGTGCCAGCAGCGTAGGGGGACAGGTAACCCAAGAGACCCAGTACTTC
few | . | TRBJ2-1 | TRBV9 | CASSVDQGRNEQFF | TGTGCCAGCAGCGTAGACCAGGGGCGGAATGAGCAGTTCTTC
. | . | TRBJ2-1 | TRBV28 | CASSRTSYNEQFF | TGTGCCAGCAGCCGTACATCCTACAATGAGCAGTTCTTC
. | TRBD1 | TRBJ2-4 | TRBV7-2 | CASSLTGGQGASIQYF | TGTGCCAGCAGCTTAACGGGAGGACAGGGGGCATCCATTCAGTACTTC
few | TRBD1 | TRBJ1-2 | TRBV19 | CASTALRGRTYGYTF | TGTGCCAGTACTGCTCTCAGGGGGCGGACCTATGGCTACACCTTC
. | TRBD2 | TRBJ2-2 | TRBV2 | CASSGQAGGFGGELFF | TGTGCCAGCAGTGGTCAGGCGGGAGGGTTTGGCGGGGAGCTGTTTTTT
few | . | TRBJ1-3 | TRBV6-5 | CASSLTVHSGNTIYF | TGTGCCAGCAGCCTGACAGTCCACTCTGGAAACACCATATATTTT
. | . | TRBJ1-1 | TRBV6-5 | CASRRLDGAEAFF | TGTGCCAGCAGGCGACTGGATGGCGCTGAAGCTTTCTTT
. | TRBD2 | TRBJ2-5 | TRBV5-4 | CASTLDSGNQETQYF | TGTGCCAGCACCTTGGATAGCGGGAACCAAGAGACCCAGTACTTC
. | . | TRBJ2-7 | TRBV7-9 | CASSFGQEQYF | TGTGCCAGCAGCTTCGGACAGGAGCAGTACTTC
. | . | TRBJ2-1 | TRBV6-5 | CATIRRAYNEQFF | TGTGCCACTATCCGGAGGGCTTACAATGAGCAGTTCTTC
. | . | TRBJ2-7 | TRBV4-1 | CASSESPGTSYEQYF | TGCGCCAGCAGCGAATCCCCCGGGACATCCTACGAGCAGTACTTC
. | . | TRBJ1-2 | TRBV5-4 | CASSLALGATGYTF | TGTGCCAGCAGCTTGGCCTTGGGGGCGACTGGCTACACCTTC
. | . | TRBJ1-2 | TRBV5-1 | CASSLVGGNYGYTF | TGCGCCAGCAGCTTGGTGGGGGGGAACTATGGCTACACCTTC
. | . | TRBJ1-6 | TRBV30 | CAWSVRGGWQQVAPLHF | TGTGCCTGGAGTGTACGTGGGGGCTGGCAACAGGTTGCACCCCTCCACTTT
. | TRBD2 | TRBJ2-4 | TRBV10-1 | CASSESGRDIQYF | TGCGCCAGCAGTGAGAGCGGGAGGGACATTCAGTACTTC
. | . | TRBJ2-6 | TRBV10-2 | CASSERGRPFPGANVLTF | TGCGCCAGCAGTGAGAGAGGCAGACCTTTCCCTGGGGCCAACGTCCTGACTTTC
. | TRBD2 | TRBJ2-5 | TRBV5-1 | CASSQGLAGGSETQYF | TGCGCCAGCAGCCAGGGACTAGCGGGGGGTTCTGAGACCCAGTACTTC
. | TRBD1 | TRBJ1-1 | TRBV28 | CASRRDRANTEAFF | TGTGCCAGCAGGAGGGACAGGGCGAACACTGAAGCTTTCTTT
. | . | TRBJ2-7 | TRBV7-9 | CASSRDWGYEQYF | TGTGCCAGCAGCCGGGACTGGGGGTACGAGCAGTACTTC
. | TRBD1 | TRBJ1-2 | TRBV28 | CASSPGTAQNYGYTF | TGTGCCAGCAGTCCAGGGACAGCCCAAAACTATGGCTACACCTTC
. | . | TRBJ1-5 | TRBV12-3/TRBV12-4 | CASSRGLNQPQHF | TGTGCCAGCAGCCGGGGACTGAATCAGCCCCAGCATTTT
. | TRBD1 | TRBJ2-7 | TRBV7-2 | CASSLVGLGTGIPYEQYF | TGTGCCAGCAGCTTAGTCGGGCTGGGGACAGGGATCCCCTACGAGCAGTACTTC
. | TRBD1 | TRBJ2-4 | TRBV7-9 | CASSLGQGVGNIQYF | TGTGCCAGCAGCTTAGGGCAGGGGGTAGGAAACATTCAGTACTTC
. | TRBD1 | TRBJ1-1 | TRBV30 | CAWTRDRGGGMNTEAFF | TGTGCCTGGACCCGGGACAGGGGAGGGGGAATGAACACTGAAGCTTTCTTT
. | . | TRBJ1-2 | TRBV5-4 | CASSQGTNYGYTF | TGTGCCAGCAGCCAGGGTACGAACTATGGCTACACCTTC
. | . | TRBJ2-3 | TRBV7-7 | CASSLVGLADTQYF | TGTGCCAGCAGCTTAGTCGGGTTGGCAGATACGCAGTATTTT
. | TRBD2 | TRBJ2-7 | TRBV9 | CASSEGVAGEHYEQYF | TGTGCCAGCAGCGAGGGGGTAGCGGGAGAGCACTACGAGCAGTACTTC